The T cell receptor beta chain under discussion was sequenced for a study of control samples from healthy donors and cancer patients. V lost 3 bases and J lost 1, with 10 bases in between. Per the germline V gene, CDR1 is SGHVS and CDR2 is FQNEAQ. The CDR3 totals 14 residues. Using immunoSEQ multiplex PCR, the repertoire was profiled, and TCRdb retains in-frame clones only, with some absent. The table has under 450,000 clones, over 75% seen once; the top ten hold over 5.5%. The sample comprised PBMCs. The receptor was isolated from a man between 40 and 49 years old with head and neck cancer. This rearrangement joins TRBV7-8 to TRBJ2-7; weak D call: TRBD1 (6 bases). CDR3 nucleotide sequence: TGTGCCAGCAGCTTCCGGGACAAGTCCTACGAGCAGTACTTC. Protein product: CASSFRDKSYEQYF.